What follows are 10 T cell receptor beta chains derived from one specimen sequenced in a study of shared clonotypes between healthy human individuals. Measured with immunoSEQ multiplex PCR; TCRdb has only the in-frame clones, and not every one. Counted here are about 1.1 million clones, roughly 77% occurring once; the ten biggest clones make up roughly 0.82%. Sequencing used memory CD4+ T cells from PBMCs. Subset defined: CD45RA-negative fraction. These receptors all come from a man aged 18-30 years in good health. Some clones in this sample may be carry-over from other donors' samples.

Points on this clone: This sequence may be a read error, since a much larger clone differs from it by one base. Other DNA sequences in this specimen translate into the identical CDR3. The chain links TRBV4-3 to TRBJ1-2; 10 bases agree with TRBD1. With 0 bases clipped from V and 3 bases from J, the junction kept 1 base outside the gene matches. CDR1 is LGHNA, CDR2 YSLEER, per germline. The CDR3 has 15 amino acids. Here the CDR3 DNA reads TGCGCCAGCAGCCAAGACGGGACAGGGGACTATGGCTACACCTTC. It specifies CASSQDGTGDYGYTF.

This clone came up a few times. The V call is TRBV2, the J call TRBJ1-2, with no clear D. There are 13 residues in the CDR3. Germline V lookup: CDR1 SNHLY, CDR2 FYNNEI. The V end was cut by 3 bases, the J end by 4 bases, with 9 bases between. DNA of the CDR3: TGTGCCAGCAGTGACGGACGGCTCTATGGCTACACCTTC. It yields the protein CASSDGRLYGYTF. Together with reference TRBV2 and TRBJ1-2, the CDR3 gives the full variable domain: EPEVTQTPSHQVTQMGQEVILRCVPISNHLYFYWYRQILGQKVEFLVSFYNNEISEKSEIFDDQFSVERPDGSNFTLKIRSTKLEDSAMYFCASSDGRLYGYTFGSGTRLTVV.

The chain joins TRBV11-2 to TRBJ2-2; D is ambiguous. CDR1 is SGHAT, CDR2 FQNNGV, per germline. The V and J ends lost 0 bases and 4 bases respectively, with 9 bases between them. The CDR3 runs 15 residues. The CDR3 DNA reads TGTGCCAGCAGCTTAGAGAGGCTGATCACCGGGGAGCTGTTTTTT. This translates into CASSLERLITGELFF.

On this clone itself: This same CDR3 is encoded by further DNA sequences in the sample. This chain links TRBV4-3 with TRBJ1-5; 8 bases line up with TRBD1. The germline V gene encodes CDR1 LGHNA and CDR2 YSLEER. V lost 0 bases, J lost 5 bases, and 3 bases stayed unmatched. This CDR3 is built from 15 residues. The chain's CDR3 is CASSQDTGGYQPQHF. In DNA, the CDR3 is TGCGCCAGCAGCCAAGATACAGGGGGTTATCAGCCCCAGCATTTT.

This chain connects TRBV2 to TRBJ2-7; D is possibly TRBD2 (6 bases). The CDR3 length is 14 residues. CDR1 is SNHLY and CDR2 is FYNNEI in the germline V gene. With 5 bases removed from V and 2 bases from J, the gap between germline ends came to 13 bases. The CDR3: CASSMTGEAYEQYF. Here the CDR3 DNA reads TGTGCCAGCAGTATGACGGGGGAGGCCTACGAGCAGTACTTC.

The sample holds a few counts of this clone. The gene calls are TRBV28 and TRBJ1-5; D not resolved. Trimming took 5 bases from V and 9 from J, leaving 17 bases between them. The CDR3 loop spans 14 amino acids. Germline V gene sequence: CDR1 MDHEN, CDR2 SYDVKM. CDR3 loop: CASSPTPLERPQHF. CDR3 nucleotides: TGTGCCAGCAGTCCGACCCCTTTAGAGAGGCCCCAGCATTTT.

This clone was found a few times. This chain joins TRBV2 and TRBJ2-3; D is perhaps TRBD2 (6 bases). V lost 6 bases to trimming and J lost 0 bases, with 16 bases between them. The CDR3 totals 16 residues. Germline CDR1 and CDR2: SNHLY and FYNNEI. CDR3 sequence: CASRKMEGRSTDTQYF. As DNA, the CDR3 is TGTGCCAGCAGGAAAATGGAGGGCCGAAGCACAGATACGCAGTATTTT.

V gene TRBV7-2 combines with J gene TRBJ1-2; D may be TRBD1 (5 bases). Trimming left V 2 bases short and J 7 bases short, with 8 bases between. This CDR3 is 12 amino acids long. The germline gives CDR1 SGHTA, CDR2 FQGNSA. DNA for the CDR3: TGTGCCAGCAGCTTACAGGGTTTTGGCTACACCTTC. Protein: CASSLQGFGYTF.

V usage is TRBV10-1 and J usage is TRBJ2-3; D unresolved. This CDR3 is 14 amino acids long. CDR1 WNHNN and CDR2 SYGVQD come from the germline V gene (reference sequence). Trimming removed 6 bases at V and 0 bases at J, with 10 bases between. For the CDR3, the DNA is TGCGCCAGCAGCACGAACCCTAGCACAGATACGCAGTATTTT. Residues: CASSTNPSTDTQYF.

J is TRBJ2-7 and V is TRBV5-1, with D perhaps matching TRBD2 (7 bases). V lost 3 bases, J lost 1 base, and 14 bases lay in between. This CDR3 spans 15 amino acids. Germline V lookup: CDR1 SGHRS, CDR2 YFSETQ. The CDR3 sequence is CASSSAGATSYEQYF. The CDR3 DNA follows: TGCGCCAGCAGCTCCGCGGGGGCAACTTCCTACGAGCAGTACTTC.